The clone carrying this T cell receptor (beta chain) was found a few times. There are 15 residues in the CDR3. The germline CDR1 and CDR2 sequences are MGHRA and YSYEKL. The J segment lost 5 bases and the V segment lost 0 bases, leaving 5 bases of the junction unmatched. The sample originates from a study of cytomegalovirus exposure and HLA in healthy donors. Study-wide context: Sequencing of 150 million to 200 million T cells in an earlier analysis found under 120 million unique TCR beta sequences.

The PCR made use of 60 Vbeta and 13 Jbeta primers. As handled by the study authors: Per a later analysis, the number of unique TCR beta chains was roughly 87 million, of which roughly 11 million were shared. Method: immunoSEQ multiplex PCR; TCRdb's copy keeps in-frame clones and lacks some. D and trimming come from the DNA, and the V and J calls and clone size come from that table. The sample lists under 150,000 clones, around 80% seen once, with approximately 1.6% in the top ten. This rearrangement joins TRBV4-1 to TRBJ2-5, with 8 positions matching TRBD2. The origin of this receptor is a woman aged 18-29 years in good health and CMV-seronegative. The sequenced sample consisted of PBMCs. The CDR3 spells CASSQEPTSGETQYF. Here the CDR3 DNA reads TGCGCCAGCAGCCAAGAACCTACTAGCGGTGAGACCCAGTACTTC.